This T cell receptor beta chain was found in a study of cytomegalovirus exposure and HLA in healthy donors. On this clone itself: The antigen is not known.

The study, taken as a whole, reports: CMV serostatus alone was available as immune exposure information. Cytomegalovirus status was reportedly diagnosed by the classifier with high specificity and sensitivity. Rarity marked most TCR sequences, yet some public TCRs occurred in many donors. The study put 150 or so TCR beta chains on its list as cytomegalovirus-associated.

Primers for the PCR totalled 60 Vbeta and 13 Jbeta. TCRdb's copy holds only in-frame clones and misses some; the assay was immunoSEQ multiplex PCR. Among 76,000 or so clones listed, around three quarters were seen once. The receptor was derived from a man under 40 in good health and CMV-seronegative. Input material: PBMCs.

In DNA form, the CDR3 reads TGCGCCAGCAGCCAAGTCAGGAGTCCAGGGGCTGAGCAGTACTTC. Its protein is CASSQVRSPGAEQYF. V is TRBV4-3 and J is TRBJ2-5; the D gene is possibly TRBD1 (6 bases). CDR1 LGHNA and CDR2 YSLEER come from the germline V gene. This CDR3 is 15 amino acids long. V lost 1 base, J lost 11 bases, and 20 bases lay in between.